The 26 T cell receptor beta chains reported below all come from one sample, sequenced in a study of T cells in Graves' hyperthyroidism and ophthalmopathy. Amplified TCR beta CDR3 regions derived from RNA transcripts. Carried out on the TCR CDR3, a first-round RT-PCR used the HTBI primer set. TCRdb re-derived calls from the multiplex PCR reads in MiXCR, one entry per CDR3 protein. Here the sample spans some 350,000 distinct CDR3 sequences, 15% to 18% being singletons. Sequencing was carried out using blood. The receptors derive from a woman aged 18 to 35 with Graves' hyperthyroidism that later progressed to Graves' ophthalmopathy.

The rearrangement links TRBV10-3 to TRBJ1-4; the match to TRBD1 covers 8 bases. The V and J ends lost 0 bases and 8 bases, in that order; junction bases with no gene match: 8. Per germline, CDR1 ENHRY and CDR2 SYGVKD. CDR3 length: 16 residues. The CDR3 loop is CAISESMGQVGEKLFF. As DNA, the CDR3 is TGTGCCATCAGTGAGTCGATGGGACAGGTGGGCGAAAAACTGTTTTTT.

A word on this clonotype: Given a much more abundant clone one base away, this may be a read error. The chain has TRBV27 and TRBJ1-2; 7 positions match TRBD1. J was trimmed by 3 bases and V by 9 bases; bases with no gene match: 7. The CDR3 has 13 residues. Germline CDR1 is MNHEY and CDR2 is SMNVEV (reference sequence). This CDR3 reads CASRRGTDYGYTF. The DNA for the CDR3 is TGTGCCAGTAGGAGGGGGACAGACTATGGCTACACCTTC.

Note on this clonotype: This may be a read error, as it is one base from a much larger clone. V gene TRBV19 combines with J gene TRBJ2-5; TRBD2 agrees at 14 bases. CDR3 length: 16 amino acids. Germline loops: CDR1 LNHDA, CDR2 SQIVND (reference sequence). The CDR3 loop reads CASRIEGLAGVETQYF. The DNA of the CDR3 is TGTGCCAGTCGTATAGAGGGACTAGCGGGAGTGGAGACCCAGTACTTC.

This clonotype has more than one count but fewer than ten. V and J are TRBV30 and TRBJ2-1; no reliable D call. The CDR3 covers 14 residues. V was shortened by 0 bases and J by 3 bases, with 9 bases between the two germline ends. The germline gives CDR1 GTSNPN, CDR2 SVGIG (reference sequence). CDR3 residues: CAWSVSSIYNEQFF. The DNA of the CDR3 is TGTGCCTGGAGTGTGTCGAGTATCTACAATGAGCAGTTCTTC. The variable domain in full, with the rest retrieved from reference TRBV30 and TRBJ2-1, is SQTIHQWPATLVQPVGSPLSLECTVEGTSNPNLYWYRQAAGRGLQLLFYSVGIGQISSEVPQNLSASRPQDRQFILSSKKLLLSDSGFYLCAWSVSSIYNEQFFGPGTRLTVL.

As for this clonotype: A clone one base away is much larger, so this may be a read error. The CDR3 region has the DNA TGTGCCAGCAGGGATGCTTCCACAGGTGAGCAGTTCTTC. Residues: CASRDASTGEQFF. The chain uses TRBV3-1 and TRBJ2-1; perhaps TRBD1 as D (5 bases). Trimming removed 6 bases from V and 9 bases from J, with 15 bases in between. There are 13 residues in the CDR3. Germline V CDR1 and CDR2: LGHDT, YNNKEL (reference sequence).

This clonotype occurred a few times. The J gene is TRBJ2-2, the V gene TRBV5-1; D is ambiguous. V was cut by 2 bases and J by 0 bases, with 11 bases left in between. Germline CDR1 and CDR2: SGHRS and YFSETQ. The CDR3 totals 16 residues. The chain's CDR3 is CASSFGSRSNTGELFF. DNA of the CDR3: TGCGCCAGCAGCTTCGGATCAAGGTCGAACACCGGGGAGCTGTTTTTT. Complete variable domain (other parts from reference TRBV5-1 and TRBJ2-2): KAGVTQTPRYLIKTRGQQVTLSCSPISGHRSVSWYQQTPGQGLQFLFEYFSETQRNKGNFPGRFSGRQFSNSRSEMNVSTLELGDSALYLCASSFGSRSNTGELFFGEGSRLTVL.

In this sample, this clonotype turned up many times. The chain has TRBV28 and TRBJ1-2, with D perhaps TRBD1 (6 bases). Germline V gene sequence: CDR1 MDHEN, CDR2 SYDVKM. The CDR3 loop spans 14 amino acids. Trimming pared 3 bases from V and 4 bases from J, leaving 12 bases between. CDR3 protein: CASSFGQGSYGYTF. The CDR3 nucleotides read TGTGCCAGCAGTTTCGGCCAGGGGAGCTATGGCTACACCTTC.

On this clonotype itself: At one of its ends the junction is not consistent with the germline gene, which may arise from a read error. This chain joins TRBV2 and TRBJ2-1; D is perhaps TRBD2 (5 bases). Germline V lookup: CDR1 SNHLY, CDR2 FYNNEI. The CDR3 sequence is 14 residues long. The CDR3 nucleotides are TGCGCCAGCAGTGAGAGAGCGGAGTACAATGAGCAGTTCTTC. Amino acids: CASSERAEYNEQFF. The variable domain in full, completed from reference TRBV2 and TRBJ2-1, reads EPEVTQTPSHQVTQMGQEVILRCVPISNHLYFYWYRQILGQKVEFLVSFYNNEISEKSEIFDDQFSVERPDGSNFTLKIRSTKLEDSAMYFCASSERAEYNEQFFGPGTRLTVL.

This clonotype was observed many times. The chain couples TRBV7-8 to TRBJ2-7; 12 bases align to TRBD2. CDR3 length: 17 amino acids. The J segment lost 3 bases and the V segment lost 1 base, leaving 7 bases of the junction unmatched. CDR1 is SGHVS, CDR2 FQNEAQ, per germline. The chain's CDR3 is CASSLGGLAGRGYEQYF. The CDR3 DNA follows: TGTGCCAGCAGCTTAGGTGGACTAGCGGGACGGGGCTACGAGCAGTACTTC.

This clonotype was picked up many times. The chain links TRBV12-5 to TRBJ2-1, with TRBD2 matching over 9 bases. CDR3 size: 13 residues. V shed 1 base and J 10 bases; nucleotides not matched to a gene: 2. CDR1 and CDR2 from the germline V gene are LGHNT and FRNRAP. CDR3 bases: TGTGCTAGTGGTTTGGAACTAGCGGGCGAGCAGTTCTTC. Translated: CASGLELAGEQFF.

This clonotype was detected many times. The rearrangement links TRBV20-1 to TRBJ2-1; D gene uncertain. The CDR3 loop spans 10 amino acids. Germline values: CDR1 DFQATT, CDR2 SNEGSKA (reference sequence). V was pared by 6 bases and J by 6 bases, with 6 bases between. The CDR3 region is CSASSNEQFF. CDR3 bases: TGCAGTGCCAGTAGCAATGAGCAGTTCTTC.

This clonotype was counted a few times. V gene TRBV6-1 combines with J gene TRBJ2-2; no firm D call. The CDR3 extends over 13 amino acids. V was cut by 7 bases and J by 0 bases, with 6 bases left in between. Germline-derived CDR1 and CDR2 are MNHNS and SASEGT. In nucleotides, the CDR3 is TGTGCCAGCACCCGGGCGAACACCGGGGAGCTGTTTTTT. It codes for CASTRANTGELFF.

This clonotype was counted ten times or more. V is TRBV6-1 and J is TRBJ2-7; D remains ambiguous. The V gene lost 5 bases and the J gene lost 3 bases, with 11 bases spanning the gap. The CDR3 has 13 amino acids. Germline V gives CDR1 MNHNS, CDR2 SASEGT. CDR3 DNA sequence: TGTGCCAGCAGTTTAGGGATGCTCTACGAGCAGTACTTC. This codes for CASSLGMLYEQYF.

This clonotype was recorded a few times. The CDR3 spells CASSYIVNEQFF. In DNA form, the CDR3 reads TGTGCCAGCAGTTACATAGTCAATGAGCAGTTCTTC. This chain connects TRBV6-5 to TRBJ2-1; D is unresolved. The length of the CDR3 is 12 residues. V lost 2 bases and J 6 bases, leaving 5 bases between the germline ends. Germline CDR1 and CDR2: MNHEY and SVGAGI.

This clonotype was counted ten times or more. This chain connects TRBV29-1 to TRBJ1-2, with 7 nucleotides matching TRBD1. The CDR3 sequence is 15 residues long. V lost 1 base, J lost 6 bases, and 11 bases stayed unmatched. Germline V gene lookup returns CDR1 SQVTM and CDR2 ANQGSEA. The CDR3 sequence: CSVEVKTGFTHGYTF. CDR3 bases: TGCAGCGTTGAAGTAAAGACAGGGTTCACACATGGCTACACCTTC.

The V gene is TRBV7-9, the J gene TRBJ2-6; a weak D match, TRBD1 (6 bases). CDR3 length: 21 amino acids. Germline V lookup: CDR1 SEHNR, CDR2 FQNEAQ (reference sequence). V shed 1 base and J shed 0 bases, with 22 bases lying between them. For the CDR3, the DNA is TGTGCCAGCAGCTTAGTGCCTACCTTATTTGGGGGCAACTCTGGGGCCAACGTCCTGACTTTC. Residues: CASSLVPTLFGGNSGANVLTF.

This clonotype was observed many times. The chain is built from TRBV11-2 and TRBJ2-1, with TRBD2 matching over 7 bases. V trimming: 2 bases; J trimming: 3 bases; junction bases outside the gene matches: 10. The CDR3 runs 17 residues. Germline CDR1 is SGHAT and CDR2 is FQNNGV. The CDR3 nucleotides are TGTGCCAGCAGCTTAACGACTAGCTTTAAGAACTACAATGAGCAGTTCTTC. Its translation: CASSLTTSFKNYNEQFF.

This clonotype showed up just a few times. The V call is TRBV27, the J call TRBJ2-2; D gene uncertain. The CDR3 is 15 residues long. The V and J ends lost 6 bases and 0 bases respectively, with 11 bases between them. Germline CDR1 reads MNHEY; CDR2 reads SMNVEV (reference sequence). The CDR3 protein is CASSLGSTNTGELFF. The CDR3 DNA is TGTGCCAGCAGCCTGGGGTCTACGAACACCGGGGAGCTGTTTTTT.

This clonotype appeared a single time. This rearrangement joins TRBV7-3 to TRBJ2-6, with TRBD1 matching 12 bases. V dropped 5 bases and J dropped 2; count of bases not matched to a gene: 7. CDR1 SGHTA and CDR2 FQGTGA come from the germline V gene. This CDR3 has 18 residues. DNA of the CDR3: TGTGCCAGCAGCACGGGGACAGGGGGCGCGACTGGGGCCAACGTCCTGACTTTC. It specifies CASSTGTGGATGANVLTF.

The chain is built from TRBV2 and TRBJ1-5, with D unresolved. CDR1 and CDR2 (germline): SNHLY, FYNNEI. V lost 3 bases and J 4 bases, leaving 7 bases between the germline ends. This CDR3 region has 13 residues. CDR3 in amino acids: CASSEWENQPQHF. The CDR3 coding sequence is TGTGCCAGCAGTGAGTGGGAGAATCAGCCCCAGCATTTT.

This clonotype was counted at least ten times. The chain is built from TRBV20-1 and TRBJ2-7; TRBD2 matches 7 bases. V was pared by 1 base and J by 4 bases, with 4 bases of the junction left unmatched. Germline values: CDR1 DFQATT, CDR2 SNEGSKA (reference sequence). The CDR3 has 13 amino acids. The chain's CDR3 is CSARAPGGYEQYF. The DNA for the CDR3 is TGCAGTGCTAGAGCTCCGGGGGGATACGAGCAGTACTTC.

V and J are TRBV12-3 or TRBV12-4 and TRBJ1-5; 9 bases are a match to TRBD1. This CDR3 is 15 amino acids long. V shed 4 bases, J shed 5 bases, and the junction held 6 bases outside the gene matches. The chain's CDR3 is CASSSVQGAYQPQHF. The CDR3 coding sequence is TGTGCCAGCAGTTCCGTACAGGGGGCGTATCAGCCCCAGCATTTT.

This clonotype came up many times. V is TRBV12-3 or TRBV12-4 and J is TRBJ2-3; possibly TRBD2 for D (6 bases). V was clipped by 7 bases and J by 4 bases, with 21 bases between them. This CDR3 comprises 16 residues. CDR3 nucleotides: TGTGCCAGCACCCCGCTACGTGGAGCGGGCCCAGATACGCAGTATTTT. Encoded protein: CASTPLRGAGPDTQYF.

In this sample, this clonotype turned up many times. The chain uses TRBV4-3 and TRBJ1-5, with D perhaps TRBD1 (6 bases). The germline V gene encodes CDR1 LGHNA and CDR2 YSLEER. V was shortened by 0 bases and J by 6 bases, with 6 bases between the two germline ends. The length of the CDR3 is 13 residues. In DNA, the CDR3 is TGCGCCAGCAGCCAAGAAGGGGGTCAGCCCCAGCATTTT. Translation gives CASSQEGGQPQHF.

This clonotype showed up just once. A clone one base away is much larger, so this may be a read error. The rearrangement uses TRBV5-5 and TRBJ2-1; no clear D gene. The CDR3 contains 15 residues. Germline V CDR1 and CDR2: SGHKS, YYEKEE (reference sequence). The ends were cut back, 4 bases at V and 4 bases at J, with 15 bases in the middle. CDR3 sequence: CASSPLVDPYNEQFF. The DNA for the CDR3 is TGTGCCAGCAGCCCGCTTGTGGACCCATACAATGAGCAGTTCTTC.

This rearrangement joins TRBV12-3 or TRBV12-4 to TRBJ2-3; possibly TRBD1 or TRBD2 for D (5 bases each). Trimming took off 5 bases at V and 4 bases at J, with 7 bases between the two ends. CDR3 length: 12 amino acids. The CDR3 spells CASSRGSDTQYF. DNA for the CDR3: TGTGCCAGCAGTCGGGGCTCAGATACGCAGTATTTT.